This T cell receptor beta chain was recovered during a study of blood T cells in healthy people across ages. V lost 6 bases and J 2 bases, leaving 17 bases between the germline ends. Germline assignment: CDR1 GTSNPN and CDR2 SVGIG (reference sequence). This CDR3 is built from 14 residues. A second PCR of 7 to 11 cycles used a sample-barcoded 5' primer and a J-beta primer mix. MiXCR, run by TCRdb on the 5' RACE reads, gives a single entry per CDR3 protein. The sample carries about 1,500,000 distinct CDR3 sequences, 28% recorded once. This clonotype was seen a few times. V and J are TRBV30 and TRBJ2-7; a possible D gene is TRBD1 (6 bases). The receptor was isolated from a woman in her twenties or thirties in good health. The source material was blood. The chain's CDR3 is CACTFRQEPYEQYF. CDR3 bases: TGTGCCTGCACGTTTAGACAGGAACCCTACGAGCAGTACTTC.